This record looks at one T cell receptor (beta chain) sequence and its context. Germline assignment: CDR1 SEHNR and CDR2 FQNEAQ (reference sequence). Germline trimming cut 5 bases from V and 2 bases from J; bases unmatched to any gene: 6. The CDR3 runs to 16 residues. The data are from a study of early stage breast cancer tumors. Across the whole study: Most invasive tumors, about 75% of the 16, were ER+/PR+/HER2-.

TCRdb keeps only in-frame clones here, not all; method: immunoSEQ multiplex PCR. In the table there are more than 60,000 clones, 65% to 80% of which are singletons. The origin of this receptor is a person in their sixties with breast cancer. What was sequenced was blood. This chain uses TRBV7-9 with TRBJ2-5; 12 bases fit TRBD2. CDR3 loop: CASSPSGGAGQETQYF. The CDR3 DNA follows: TGTGCCAGCAGCCCTAGCGGGGGGGCAGGGCAAGAGACCCAGTACTTC.